Below are 13 T cell receptor beta chains sequenced from a single sample in a study of blood T cell repertoires in COVID-19. Here immunoSEQ multiplex PCR was the method, and the copy in TCRdb shows in-frame clones only, minus some. The sample consists of roughly 130,000 clones, less than 90% of them appearing once. Specimen: PBMCs or T cells enriched from blood (not recorded which). Receptors were obtained from a man aged 35-49 years with acute COVID-19.

The chain joins TRBV20-1 to TRBJ1-6; weak D call: TRBD1 (6 bases). Germline V gives CDR1 DFQATT, CDR2 SNEGSKA (reference sequence). The CDR3 length is 14 residues. V was shortened by 6 bases and J by 4 bases, with 13 bases between the two germline ends. In nucleotides, the CDR3 is TGCAGTGCGAGTACAGGGCCGTATAATTCACCCCTCCACTTT. As protein: CSASTGPYNSPLHF.

This rearrangement joins TRBV5-6 to TRBJ2-5; the D gene is possibly TRBD2 (5 bases). The V and J ends lost 5 bases and 5 bases respectively, with 19 bases between them. The CDR3 runs to 15 residues. CDR1 and CDR2 (germline): SGHDT, YYEEEE. CDR3 nucleotides: TGTGCCAGCAGTTATCTCCTTAGCGCTGGGGAGACCCAGTACTTC. This gives the protein CASSYLLSAGETQYF.

About this clone itself: The sample carries other DNA sequences with the same CDR3. J is TRBJ2-2 and V is TRBV9; D may be TRBD2 (5 bases). Germline CDR1 and CDR2: SGDLS and YYNGEE. This CDR3 has 14 amino acids. V was pared by 2 bases and J by 1 base, with 6 bases between. The CDR3 bases are TGTGCCAGCAGCGTTGGAGGGAACACCGGGGAGCTGTTTTTT. Translating it yields CASSVGGNTGELFF.

The rearrangement joins TRBV2 to TRBJ2-7, with 9 bases that match TRBD1. CDR3 size: 15 residues. The V gene end was trimmed by 10 bases and the J gene end by 1 base; junction bases not matched to a gene: 11. The germline CDR1 and CDR2 sequences are SNHLY and FYNNEI. CDR3: CAIRTWDRVSYEQYF. As DNA, the CDR3 is TGTGCCATTCGAACCTGGGACAGGGTTTCCTACGAGCAGTACTTC.

This sequence joins TRBV6-5 and TRBJ1-1, with D unresolved. V lost 2 bases to trimming and J lost 3 bases, with 10 bases between them. CDR1 is MNHEY, CDR2 SVGAGI, per germline. The CDR3 runs 14 residues. The CDR3 coding sequence is TGTGCCAGCAGTTACGCGGACGGGGACACTGAAGCTTTCTTT. It yields the protein CASSYADGDTEAFF.

This chain links TRBV19 with TRBJ2-3; the D gene is possibly TRBD2 (6 bases). CDR1 LNHDA and CDR2 SQIVND come from the germline V gene (reference sequence). Trimming stripped 5 bases from V and 3 bases from J, with 12 bases between. The CDR3 covers 14 residues. This CDR3 reads CASSPGGSTDTQYF. DNA of the CDR3: TGTGCCAGTAGTCCCGGGGGATCGACAGATACGCAGTATTTT.

The gene calls are TRBV11-2 and TRBJ1-1; unclear D gene. Germline CDR1 SGHAT, CDR2 FQNNGV. The CDR3 is 14 amino acids. Between the trimmed V and J ends, which lost 5 bases and 3 bases, there was a span of 13 bases. The CDR3 nucleotides read TGTGCCAGCAGCCTATCCAGAGGCGACACTGAAGCTTTCTTT. This translates into CASSLSRGDTEAFF.

V gene TRBV19 combines with J gene TRBJ2-2; weak D call: TRBD2 (5 bases). V was cut by 0 bases and J by 5 bases, with 10 bases left in between. The CDR3 runs 15 residues. Germline loops: CDR1 LNHDA, CDR2 SQIVND (reference sequence). Written as DNA, the CDR3 is TGTGCCAGTAGTATAGATCCCGGACTGACCGGGGAGCTGTTTTTT. Amino acids: CASSIDPGLTGELFF.

The rearrangement joins TRBV9 to TRBJ2-1; 9 bases line up with TRBD2. CDR3 length: 16 residues. V lost 3 bases and J lost 8; bases outside the gene matches: 12. Per the germline V gene, CDR1 is SGDLS and CDR2 is YYNGEE. CDR3 loop: CASSEGAGLAEDEQFF. CDR3 coding DNA: TGTGCCAGCAGCGAGGGGGCGGGACTAGCAGAGGATGAGCAGTTCTTC.

The V gene is TRBV29-1, the J gene TRBJ2-3, with 7 bases matching TRBD1. Germline trimming cut 0 bases from V and 7 bases from J; bases unmatched to any gene: 13. Germline V CDR1 and CDR2: SQVTM, ANQGSEA. There are 16 residues in the CDR3. The CDR3 nucleotides are TGCAGCGTTGAAGATTTCTATCGGGCAGGGGGAAATACGCAGTATTTT. Its protein is CSVEDFYRAGGNTQYF.

The rearrangement joins TRBV7-2 to TRBJ2-2, with 16 bases that match TRBD2. The CDR3 is 18 amino acids. Germline lookup yields CDR1 SGHTA and CDR2 FQGNSA. V was clipped by 6 bases and J by 5 bases; unmatched bases: 9. Written as DNA, the CDR3 is TGTGCCAGCAGACGAGGGACTAGCGGGAGGGCCCTGACCGGGGAGCTGTTTTTT. Its protein is CASRRGTSGRALTGELFF.

The chain has TRBV7-2 and TRBJ2-2; 7 positions agree with TRBD1. With V trimmed by 5 bases and J by 3 bases, 9 bases remained unmatched. The CDR3 extends over 16 amino acids. Germline lookup yields CDR1 SGHTA and CDR2 FQGNSA. For the CDR3, the DNA is TGTGCCAGCAGCCAAACCACAGGGGCGTACACCGGGGAGCTGTTTTTT. This encodes CASSQTTGAYTGELFF. Variable domain in full (rest from reference TRBV7-2 and TRBJ2-2): GAGVSQSPSNKVTEKGKDVELRCDPISGHTALYWYRQSLGQGLEFLIYFQGNSAPDKSGLPSDRFSAERTGGSVSTLTIQRTQQEDSAVYLCASSQTTGAYTGELFFGEGSRLTVL.

This clone was seen once. The chain links TRBV15 to TRBJ1-2; possibly TRBD1 for D (6 bases). Trimming shortened V by 0 bases and J by 8 bases, and 13 bases separated the two germline ends. Looked up from germline, CDR1 is LNHNV and CDR2 is YYDKDF (reference sequence). CDR3 length: 14 amino acids. CDR3 in DNA: TGTGCCACCAGCAGAGAACAGGGTTTGGGGGGCTACACCTTC. It encodes CATSREQGLGGYTF.